This TCR beta chain was profiled in a study of TIL therapy for anti-PD-1-resistant metastatic lung cancer. This CDR3 has 15 residues. CDR1 is LNHDA and CDR2 is SQIVND in the germline V gene (reference sequence). With V trimmed by 5 bases and J by 4 bases, 3 bases remained unmatched. The immunoSEQ assay was v3. Here immunoSEQ multiplex PCR was the method, and the copy in TCRdb shows in-frame clones only, minus some. Here the sample spans tens of thousands of clones, less than 85% being singletons. Time point of the sample: pre-treatment sample, taken before nivolumab and TIL therapy. Specimen: blood, collected at baseline. This receptor was taken from a person between 25 and 79 years old with non-small cell lung cancer. The genes are TRBV19 and TRBJ2-5, with TRBD2 identical over 14 bases. CDR3 amino acids: CASSGLAGGLETQYF. CDR3 bases: TGTGCCAGTAGTGGACTAGCGGGGGGTCTAGAGACCCAGTACTTC.